These 2 T cell receptor beta chains came from one sample sequenced in a study of Ad26.COV2.S vaccination and SARS-CoV-2 variants. Here immunoSEQ multiplex PCR was the method, and the copy in TCRdb shows in-frame clones only, minus some. The profile covers about 280,000 clones, with approximately 87% appearing a single time and around 3% taken by the ten largest. Treatment reported: some 19 received Ad26.COV2.S at low or high dose, single or two shots; about 5 received placebo; per-sample allocation not given. Sample collection was performed on day 63 after the first vaccine or placebo injection. The sample here was peripheral blood, taken in a trial of Ad26.COV2.S vaccine versus placebo. These TCRs come from a person between 18 and 59 years old who received the Ad26.COV2.S COVID-19 vaccine or a placebo.

The table lists this clone with many counts. The gene calls are TRBV27 and TRBJ2-7, with D possibly being TRBD1 (6 bases). Germline values: CDR1 MNHEY, CDR2 SMNVEV (reference sequence). V was shortened by 4 bases and J by 11 bases, with 18 bases between the two germline ends. CDR3 size: 13 residues. The CDR3 DNA is TGTGCCAGCAGTTATACGATAGGACAGAGAGAGTACTTC. This encodes CASSYTIGQREYF.

The CDR3 here is CASSFQETQYF. In nucleotides, the CDR3 is TGTGCCAGCAGCTTTCAAGAGACCCAGTACTTC. This chain connects TRBV5-8 to TRBJ2-5; D is unresolved. V lost 2 bases and J lost 2, with 1 base in between. The CDR3 extends over 11 amino acids. Germline CDR1 reads SGHTS; CDR2 reads YDEGEE.